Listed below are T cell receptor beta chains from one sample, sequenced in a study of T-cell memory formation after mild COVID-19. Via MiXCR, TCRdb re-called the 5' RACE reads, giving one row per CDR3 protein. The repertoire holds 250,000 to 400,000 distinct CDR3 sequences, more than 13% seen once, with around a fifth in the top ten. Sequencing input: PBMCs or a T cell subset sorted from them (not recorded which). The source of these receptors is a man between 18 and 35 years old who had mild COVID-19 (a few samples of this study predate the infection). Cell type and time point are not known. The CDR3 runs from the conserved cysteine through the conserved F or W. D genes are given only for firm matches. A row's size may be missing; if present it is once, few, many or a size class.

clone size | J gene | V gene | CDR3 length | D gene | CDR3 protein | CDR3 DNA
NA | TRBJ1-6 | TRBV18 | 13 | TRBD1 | CASSGTGDSPLHF | TGTGCCAGCTCCGGGACAGGGGATTCACCCCTCCACTTT
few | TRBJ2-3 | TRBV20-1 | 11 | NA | CSASAAYTQYF | TGCAGTGCTAGCGCAGCGTATACGCAGTATTTT
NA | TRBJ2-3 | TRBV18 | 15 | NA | CASSPLGDNTDTQYF | TGTGCCAGCTCACCACTAGGGGATAACACAGATACGCAGTATTTT
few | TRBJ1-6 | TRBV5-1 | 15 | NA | CASSLDLGRGSPLHF | TGCGCCAGCAGCCTAGACCTCGGGCGAGGTTCACCCCTCCACTTT
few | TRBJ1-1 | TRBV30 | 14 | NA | CAWSRGAGYTEAFF | TGTGCCTGGAGTAGGGGGGCGGGGTACACTGAAGCTTTCTTT
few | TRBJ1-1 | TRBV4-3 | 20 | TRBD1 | CASSQDGPGTGGFGGTEAFF | TGCGCCAGCAGCCAAGATGGCCCGGGGACAGGGGGCTTCGGGGGCACTGAAGCTTTCTTT
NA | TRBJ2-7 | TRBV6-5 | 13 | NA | CASSYAPGYEQYF | TGTGCCAGCAGTTATGCCCCGGGCTACGAGCAGTACTTC
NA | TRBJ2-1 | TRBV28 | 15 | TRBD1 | CASSSWGQGDNEQFF | TGTGCCAGCAGTTCCTGGGGACAGGGGGACAATGAGCAGTTCTTC
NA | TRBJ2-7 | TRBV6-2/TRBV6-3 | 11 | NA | CATRDTYEQYF | TGTGCCACCCGGGACACCTACGAGCAGTACTTC
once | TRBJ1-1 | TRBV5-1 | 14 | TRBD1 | CASSPGVRGQEAFF | TGCGCCAGCAGCCCCGGAGTAAGGGGGCAGGAAGCTTTCTTT
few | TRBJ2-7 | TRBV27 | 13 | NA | CASSLGAWYEQYF | TGTGCCAGCAGTCTCGGGGCCTGGTACGAGCAGTACTTC
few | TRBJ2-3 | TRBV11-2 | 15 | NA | CASSFPLRGTDTQYF | TGTGCCAGCAGCTTCCCTCTTCGTGGCACAGATACGCAGTATTTT
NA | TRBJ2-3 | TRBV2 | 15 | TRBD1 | CASRAFQGGTDTQYF | TGTGCCAGCAGAGCGTTTCAGGGGGGCACAGATACGCAGTATTTT
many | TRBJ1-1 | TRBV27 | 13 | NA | CASSYLGNTEAFF | TGTGCCAGCAGTTACCTGGGGAACACTGAAGCTTTCTTT
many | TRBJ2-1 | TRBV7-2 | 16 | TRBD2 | CASSRNGGRGYDEQFF | TGTGCCAGCAGCCGTAACGGGGGGAGAGGGTATGATGAGCAGTTCTTC
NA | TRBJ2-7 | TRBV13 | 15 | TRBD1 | CASSSGQVFSYEQYF | TGTGCCAGCAGCTCGGGACAGGTATTTTCCTACGAGCAGTACTTC
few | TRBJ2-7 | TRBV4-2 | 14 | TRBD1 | CASSAGQGAGEQYF | TGTGCCAGCAGTGCGGGACAGGGGGCAGGCGAGCAGTACTTC
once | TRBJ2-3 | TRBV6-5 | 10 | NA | CAGLNDTQYF | TGTGCCGGACTTAACGATACGCAGTATTTT
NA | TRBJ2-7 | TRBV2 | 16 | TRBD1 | CASSDMGQGAEYEQYF | TGTGCCAGCAGTGATATGGGACAGGGGGCTGAGTACGAGCAGTACTTC
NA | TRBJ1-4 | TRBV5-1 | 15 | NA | CASSFGEGTNEKLFF | TGCGCCAGCAGCTTCGGGGAAGGCACTAATGAAAAACTGTTTTTT
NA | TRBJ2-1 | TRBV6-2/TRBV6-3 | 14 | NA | CASSYPDLLDEQFF | TGTGCCAGCAGTTACCCGGACTTGTTGGATGAGCAGTTCTTC
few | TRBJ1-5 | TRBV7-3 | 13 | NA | CASSLTPNQPQHF | TGTGCCAGCAGCTTAACCCCAAATCAGCCCCAGCATTTT
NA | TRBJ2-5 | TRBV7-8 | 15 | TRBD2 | CASSSYRGGSETQYF | TGTGCCAGCAGCTCCTATCGGGGGGGCTCAGAGACCCAGTACTTC
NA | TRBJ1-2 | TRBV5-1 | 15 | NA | CASSSGAGRHYGYTF | TGCGCCAGCAGCTCAGGGGCAGGGCGGCACTATGGCTACACCTTC
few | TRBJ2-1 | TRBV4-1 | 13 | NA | CASSQKGYNEQFF | TGCGCCAGCAGCCAAAAGGGGTACAATGAGCAGTTCTTC
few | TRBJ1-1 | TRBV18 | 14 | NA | CASSSRTASTEAFF | TGTGCCAGCTCATCCCGGACGGCCAGCACTGAAGCTTTCTTT
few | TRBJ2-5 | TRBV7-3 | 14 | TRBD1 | CASSLFGQVETQYF | TGTGCCAGCAGCTTATTCGGACAGGTCGAGACCCAGTACTTC
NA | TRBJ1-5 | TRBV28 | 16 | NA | CASSPWALGGNQPQHF | TGTGCCAGCAGTCCCTGGGCGTTGGGGGGCAATCAGCCCCAGCATTTT
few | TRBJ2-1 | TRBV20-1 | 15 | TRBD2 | CSARDPSGGANEQFF | TGCAGTGCTAGAGATCCTAGCGGGGGGGCAAATGAGCAGTTCTTC
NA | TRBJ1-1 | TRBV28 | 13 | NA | CASLRTGDTEAFF | TGTGCCAGCCTCCGAACGGGTGACACTGAAGCTTTCTTT
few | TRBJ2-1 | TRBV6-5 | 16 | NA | CASSSLGGGVFNEQFF | TGTGCCAGCAGTTCCCTGGGGGGCGGGGTATTCAATGAGCAGTTCTTC
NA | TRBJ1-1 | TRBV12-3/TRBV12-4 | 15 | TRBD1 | CASSPNPDRWTEAFF | TGTGCCAGCAGCCCAAACCCGGACAGGTGGACTGAAGCTTTCTTT
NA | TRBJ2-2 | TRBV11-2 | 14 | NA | CASTLRSRPGELFF | TGTGCCAGCACCCTGCGGTCGCGTCCCGGGGAGCTGTTTTTT
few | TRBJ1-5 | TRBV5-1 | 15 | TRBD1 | CASSSQGGSNQPQHF | TGCGCCAGCAGCTCACAGGGGGGTAGCAATCAGCCCCAGCATTTT
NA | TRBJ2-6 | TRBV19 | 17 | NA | CASSTLWTSSGANVLTF | TGTGCCAGTAGTACCCTCTGGACCAGCTCTGGGGCCAACGTCCTGACTTTC
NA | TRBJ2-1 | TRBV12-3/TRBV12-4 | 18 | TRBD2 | CASSLAAGGPPPYNEQFF | TGTGCCAGCAGTTTAGCAGCGGGGGGGCCCCCACCCTACAATGAGCAGTTCTTC
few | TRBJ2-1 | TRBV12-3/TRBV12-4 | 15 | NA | CASSLAQVTYNEQFF | TGTGCCAGCAGTTTAGCACAGGTCACCTACAATGAGCAGTTCTTC
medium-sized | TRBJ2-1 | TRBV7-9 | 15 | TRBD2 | CASSLVGAGNNEQFF | TGTGCCAGCAGCTTAGTTGGAGCGGGGAACAATGAGCAGTTCTTC
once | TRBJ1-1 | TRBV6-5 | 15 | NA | CASSYIGARNTEAFF | TGTGCCAGCAGTTACATTGGAGCGAGGAACACTGAAGCTTTCTTT
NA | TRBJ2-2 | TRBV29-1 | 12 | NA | CSVEDRVGELFF | TGCAGCGTTGAAGATCGGGTCGGGGAGCTGTTTTTT
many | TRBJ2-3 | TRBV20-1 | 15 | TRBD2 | CSAVPGTRGTDTQYF | TGCAGTGCTGTCCCCGGGACTAGGGGAACAGATACGCAGTATTTT
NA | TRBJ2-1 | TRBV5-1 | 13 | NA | CASSLGSNNEQFF | TGCGCCAGCAGCTTGGGTTCAAACAATGAGCAGTTCTTC
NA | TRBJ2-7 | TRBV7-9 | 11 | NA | CASRTDSEQYF | TGTGCCAGCCGGACAGACTCGGAGCAGTACTTC
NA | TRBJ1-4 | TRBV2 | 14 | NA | CASSERQSNEKLFF | TGTGCCAGCAGTGAGCGGCAGTCTAATGAAAAACTGTTTTTT